The 5 T cell receptor beta chains below come from one sample, sequenced in a study of beta chain features in type 1 diabetes (dated by TCRdb to about 2018). The library was generated by the immunoSEQ multiplex PCR assay. The entire isolated RNA was reverse transcribed using the High Capacity cDNA Reverse Transcription Kit, and thus expressed TCRB transcripts were sequenced. This immuneACCESS table, as held by TCRdb, lists in-frame sequences with V and J called but not all clones. Of the missing ones, under half trace to an unresolved V gene in checked studies; the others have no known cause. The sample yields 350,000 to 400,000 clones; roughly 16% were counted once. The leading ten clones occupy roughly 0.019% of the sample. Material for sequencing was naive CD4+ T cells from blood. What the cell subset or site label conveys for this sample: true naive CD4+ T cells. These TCRs come from a woman in her late teens or twenties in good health.

The V and J genes are TRBV28 and TRBJ2-1; D possibly corresponds to TRBD2 (6 bases). The CDR3 is made up of 16 amino acids. Germline V CDR1 and CDR2: MDHEN, SYDVKM. Trimming shortened V by 2 bases and J by 1 base, and 12 bases separated the two germline ends. CDR3 bases: TGTGCCAGCAGTTTACTAGCGATTCCATCCTACAATGAGCAGTTCTTC. This translates into CASSLLAIPSYNEQFF.

The chain couples TRBV9 to TRBJ1-4; weak D call: TRBD1 (5 bases). Germline CDR1 reads SGDLS; CDR2 reads YYNGEE. The CDR3 covers 14 residues. Trimming took 3 bases from V and 3 from J, leaving 9 bases between them. The CDR3 region is CASSAGLSNEKLFF. In DNA form, the CDR3 reads TGTGCCAGCAGCGCAGGGTTATCTAATGAAAAACTGTTTTTT.

This clone was detected only a few times. The chain employs TRBV6-1 and TRBJ2-7, with TRBD1 matching over 8 bases. The germline CDR1 and CDR2 sequences are MNHNS and SASEGT. V lost 10 bases, J lost 4 bases, and 9 bases stayed unmatched. The CDR3 loop spans 13 amino acids. CDR3 loop: CATGRDRKYEQYF. DNA for the CDR3: TGTGCCACGGGTCGGGACAGGAAATACGAGCAGTACTTC.

Only a few counts were recorded for this clone. V usage is TRBV29-1 and J usage is TRBJ1-5; no clear D gene. Trimming shortened V by 5 bases and J by 0 bases, and 8 bases separated the two germline ends. This CDR3 is built from 13 residues. CDR1 and CDR2 from the germline V gene are SQVTM and ANQGSEA. The chain's CDR3 is CSVQRDSNQPQHF. The CDR3 DNA sequence: TGCAGCGTTCAGAGGGATAGCAATCAGCCCCAGCATTTT.

This clone showed up just a few times. J is TRBJ1-2 and V is TRBV6-5; weak D call: TRBD1 (6 bases). Germline loops: CDR1 MNHEY, CDR2 SVGAGI. The length of the CDR3 is 13 residues. Trimming left V 7 bases short and J 4 bases short, with 13 bases between. Here the CDR3 reads CASNLGGGYGYTF. CDR3 DNA: TGTGCCAGCAACCTGGGAGGGGGCTATGGCTACACCTTC.